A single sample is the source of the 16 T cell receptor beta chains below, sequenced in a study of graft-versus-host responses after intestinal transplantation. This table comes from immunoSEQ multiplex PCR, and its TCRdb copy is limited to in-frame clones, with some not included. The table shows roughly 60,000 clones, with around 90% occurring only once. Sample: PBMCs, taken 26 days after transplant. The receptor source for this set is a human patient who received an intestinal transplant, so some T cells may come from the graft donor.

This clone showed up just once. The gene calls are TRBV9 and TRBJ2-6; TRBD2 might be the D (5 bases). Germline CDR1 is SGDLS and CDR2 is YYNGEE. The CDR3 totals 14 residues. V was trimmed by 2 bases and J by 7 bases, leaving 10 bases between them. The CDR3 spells CASSVSEGANVLTF. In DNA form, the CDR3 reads TGTGCCAGCAGCGTTAGTGAGGGAGCCAACGTCCTGACTTTC.

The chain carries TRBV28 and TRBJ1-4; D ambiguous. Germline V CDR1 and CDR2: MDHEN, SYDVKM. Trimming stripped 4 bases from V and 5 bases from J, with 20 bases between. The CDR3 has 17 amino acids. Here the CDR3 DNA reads TGTGCCAGCAGTTCTGGGCGGGGTGTCATGGGGAATGAAAAACTGTTTTTT. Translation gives CASSSGRGVMGNEKLFF.

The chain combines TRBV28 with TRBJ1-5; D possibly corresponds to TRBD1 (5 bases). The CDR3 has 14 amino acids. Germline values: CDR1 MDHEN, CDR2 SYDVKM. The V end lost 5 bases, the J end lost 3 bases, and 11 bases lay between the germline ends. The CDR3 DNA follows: TGTGCCAGCAGTACCGACAGCTCCAATCAGCCCCAGCATTTT. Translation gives CASSTDSSNQPQHF.

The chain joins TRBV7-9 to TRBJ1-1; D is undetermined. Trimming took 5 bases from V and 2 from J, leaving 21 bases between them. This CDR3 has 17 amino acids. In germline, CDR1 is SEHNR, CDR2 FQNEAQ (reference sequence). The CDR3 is CASSNVRFRPRNTEAFF. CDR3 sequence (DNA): TGTGCCAGCAGCAATGTTCGATTCCGTCCGAGAAACACTGAAGCTTTCTTT.

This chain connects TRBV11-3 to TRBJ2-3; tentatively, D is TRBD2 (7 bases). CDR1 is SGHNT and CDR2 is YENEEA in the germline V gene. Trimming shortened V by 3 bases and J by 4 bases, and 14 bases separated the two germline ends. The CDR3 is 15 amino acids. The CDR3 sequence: CASSLGGGPPDTQYF. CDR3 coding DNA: TGTGCCAGCAGCTTGGGCGGGGGCCCGCCAGATACGCAGTATTTT.

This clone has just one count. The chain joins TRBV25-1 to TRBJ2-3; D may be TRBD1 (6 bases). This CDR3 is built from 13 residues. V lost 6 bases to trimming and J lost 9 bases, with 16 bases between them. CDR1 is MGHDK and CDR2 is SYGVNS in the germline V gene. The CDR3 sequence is CASSEPTDRTQYF. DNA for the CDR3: TGTGCCAGCAGCGAACCCACCGACAGGACGCAGTATTTT.

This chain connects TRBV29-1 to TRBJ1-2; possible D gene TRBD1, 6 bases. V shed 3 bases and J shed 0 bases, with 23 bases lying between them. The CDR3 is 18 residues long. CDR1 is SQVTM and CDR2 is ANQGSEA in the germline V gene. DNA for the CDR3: TGCAGCGTTGACGAAAGGGGGACGTTTGAGTCGACTAACTATGGCTACACCTTC. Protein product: CSVDERGTFESTNYGYTF.

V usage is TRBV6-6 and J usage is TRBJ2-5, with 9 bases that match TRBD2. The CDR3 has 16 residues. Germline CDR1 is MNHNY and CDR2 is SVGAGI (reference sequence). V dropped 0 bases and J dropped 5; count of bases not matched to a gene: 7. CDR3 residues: CASSYSPSGKMETQYF. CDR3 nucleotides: TGTGCCAGCAGTTACTCGCCTAGCGGGAAGATGGAGACCCAGTACTTC.

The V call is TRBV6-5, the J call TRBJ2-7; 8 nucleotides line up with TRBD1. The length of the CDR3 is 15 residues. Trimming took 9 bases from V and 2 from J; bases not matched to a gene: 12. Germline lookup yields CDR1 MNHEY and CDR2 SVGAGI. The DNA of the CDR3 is TGTGCCAGTAGAAAGACGGGACAGGTCCCCTACGAGCAGTACGTC. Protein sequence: CASRKTGQVPYEQYV.

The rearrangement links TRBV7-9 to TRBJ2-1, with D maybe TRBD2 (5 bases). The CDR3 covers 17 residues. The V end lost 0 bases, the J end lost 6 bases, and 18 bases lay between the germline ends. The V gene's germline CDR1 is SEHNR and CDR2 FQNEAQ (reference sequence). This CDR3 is CASSLAGESRGSNEQFF. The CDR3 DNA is TGTGCCAGCAGCTTAGCGGGTGAGAGTAGAGGGAGCAATGAGCAGTTCTTC.

The CDR3: CASSLGWAETGTDTQYF. The CDR3 DNA reads TGTGCCAGCAGCTTGGGGTGGGCAGAGACAGGGACAGATACGCAGTATTTT. This chain links TRBV5-4 with TRBJ2-3, with 7 bases aligning to TRBD1. Germline values: CDR1 SGHNT, CDR2 YYREEE (reference sequence). V lost 0 bases and J lost 3; bases outside the gene matches: 10. The CDR3 sequence is 17 residues long.

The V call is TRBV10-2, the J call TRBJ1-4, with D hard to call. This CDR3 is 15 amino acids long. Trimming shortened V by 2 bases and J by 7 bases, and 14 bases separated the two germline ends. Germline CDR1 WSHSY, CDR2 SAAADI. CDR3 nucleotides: TGCGCCAGCAGTGAGATAGATAGAAGTGGTGAAAAACTGTTTTTT. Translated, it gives CASSEIDRSGEKLFF.

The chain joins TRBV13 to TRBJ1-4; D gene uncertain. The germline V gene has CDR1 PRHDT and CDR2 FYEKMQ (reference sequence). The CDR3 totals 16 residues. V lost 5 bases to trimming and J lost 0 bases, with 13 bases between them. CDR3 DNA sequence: TGTGCCAGCAGCCAAGCCCACGGAGCAACTAATGAAAAACTGTTTTTT. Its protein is CASSQAHGATNEKLFF.

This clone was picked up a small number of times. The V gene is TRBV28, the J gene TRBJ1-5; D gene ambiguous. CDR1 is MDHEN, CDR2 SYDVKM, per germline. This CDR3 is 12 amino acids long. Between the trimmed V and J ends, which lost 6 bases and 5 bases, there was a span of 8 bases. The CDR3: CASSPGHQPQHF. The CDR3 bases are TGTGCCAGCAGCCCCGGTCATCAGCCCCAGCATTTT.

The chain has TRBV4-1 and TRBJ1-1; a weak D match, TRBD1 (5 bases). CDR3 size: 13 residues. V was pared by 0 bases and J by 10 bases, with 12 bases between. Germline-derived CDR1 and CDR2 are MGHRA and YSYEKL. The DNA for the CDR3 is TGCGCCAGCAGCCAAGAGTGGATGGGGGGAGCTTTCTTT. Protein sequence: CASSQEWMGGAFF.

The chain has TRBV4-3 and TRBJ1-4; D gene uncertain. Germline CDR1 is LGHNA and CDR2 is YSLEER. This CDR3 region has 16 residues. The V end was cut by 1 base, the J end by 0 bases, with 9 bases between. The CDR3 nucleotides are TGCGCCAGCAGCCAAGCAAGCGGAGCAACTAATGAAAAACTGTTTTTT. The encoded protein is CASSQASGATNEKLFF.